This entry concerns a single TCR beta chain. The CDR3 has 17 residues. J was trimmed by 3 bases and V by 1 base; bases with no gene match: 7. CDR1 SEHNR and CDR2 FQNEAQ come from the germline V gene (reference sequence). Individuals drawn from about 26 US areas were about 18 to 95 years old. The record originates from a study of blood T cell repertoires in COVID-19. Across the whole study: Acute and convalescent COVID-19 specimens originated in the United States, Italy and Spain. The analysed material was cDNA or gDNA that came from T cells, B-cell-depleted T cells, or PBMCs.

Libraries were prepared by immunoSEQ multiplex PCR; TCRdb keeps only in-frame clonotypes and omits some of them. The data hold over 200,000 clones, with approximately 83% observed a single time. Input material: PBMCs or T cells enriched from blood (not recorded which). The clonotype comes from a woman aged 45 to 65 who had recovered from COVID-19. This chain connects TRBV7-9 to TRBJ1-5; TRBD1 matches 9 bases. The CDR3 DNA reads TGTGCCAGCAGCTTAGGGTGGGGACAGGGTTACAATCAGCCCCAGCATTTT. Translation: CASSLGWGQGYNQPQHF. Complete variable domain (other parts from reference TRBV7-9 and TRBJ1-5): DTGVSQNPRHKITKRGQNVTFRCDPISEHNRLYWYRQTLGQGPEFLTYFQNEAQLEKSRLLSDRFSAERPKGSFSTLEIQRTEQGDSAMYLCASSLGWGQGYNQPQHFGDGTRLSIL.